The TCR beta chain described here comes from a study of Ad26.COV2.S vaccination and SARS-CoV-2 variants. Study-wide results and caveats: It was reported that spike-specific CD8+ and CD4+ T cell responses were substantially broad after vaccination.

Specified treatment: around 19 received Ad26.COV2.S at low or high dose, single or two shots; roughly 5 received placebo; per-sample allocation not given. On day 63 after the first injection, vaccine and placebo recipients gave samples. Data came from immunoSEQ multiplex PCR; TCRdb stores just in-frame clones and leaves some out. The repertoire holds over 400,000 clones, 80% to 95% seen once, with 1.5% to 2% in the top ten. With regard to this clone: No antigen is known for it.

The TCR sequence derives from a person aged 18 to 65 who received the Ad26.COV2.S COVID-19 vaccine or a placebo. This material consisted of peripheral blood, taken in a trial of Ad26.COV2.S vaccine versus placebo.

CDR3 residues: CASSSGTGKNIQYF. The CDR3 region has the DNA TGTGCCAGCAGCTCTGGGACGGGGAAAAACATTCAGTACTTC. This sequence joins TRBV11-3 and TRBJ2-4; perhaps D is TRBD1 or TRBD2 (5 bases each). This CDR3 is 14 amino acids long. Germline assignment: CDR1 SGHNT and CDR2 YENEEA. Trimming took 4 bases from V and 4 from J, leaving 11 bases between them. Full variable domain (outside the CDR3, taken from reference TRBV11-3 and TRBJ2-4): EAGVVQSPRYKIIEKKQPVAFWCNPISGHNTLYWYLQNLGQGPELLIRYENEEAVDDSQLPKDRFSAERLKGVDSTLKIQPAELGDSAVYLCASSSGTGKNIQYFGAGTRLSVL.